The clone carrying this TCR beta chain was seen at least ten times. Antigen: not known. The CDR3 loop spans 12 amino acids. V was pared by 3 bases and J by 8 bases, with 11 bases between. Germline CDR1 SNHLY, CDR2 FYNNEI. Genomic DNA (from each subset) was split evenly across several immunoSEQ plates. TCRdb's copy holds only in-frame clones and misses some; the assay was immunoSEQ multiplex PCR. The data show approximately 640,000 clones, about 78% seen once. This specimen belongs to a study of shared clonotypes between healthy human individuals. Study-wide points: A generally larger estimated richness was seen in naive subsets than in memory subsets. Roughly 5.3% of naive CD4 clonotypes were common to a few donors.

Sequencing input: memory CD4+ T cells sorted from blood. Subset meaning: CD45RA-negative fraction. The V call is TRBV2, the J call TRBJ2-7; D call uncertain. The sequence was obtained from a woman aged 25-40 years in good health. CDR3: CASSEELGQQYF. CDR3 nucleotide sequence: TGTGCCAGCAGTGAGGAGTTGGGTCAGCAGTACTTC.